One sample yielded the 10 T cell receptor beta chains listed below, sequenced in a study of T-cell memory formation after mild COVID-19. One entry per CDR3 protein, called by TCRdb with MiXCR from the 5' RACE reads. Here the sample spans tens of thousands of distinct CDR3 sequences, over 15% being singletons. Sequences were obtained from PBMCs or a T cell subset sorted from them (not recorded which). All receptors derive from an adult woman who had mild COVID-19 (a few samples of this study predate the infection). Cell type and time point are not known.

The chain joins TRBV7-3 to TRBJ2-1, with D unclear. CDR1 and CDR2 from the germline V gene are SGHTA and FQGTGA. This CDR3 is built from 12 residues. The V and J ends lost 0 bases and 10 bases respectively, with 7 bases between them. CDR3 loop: CASSLTGSEQFF. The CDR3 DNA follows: TGTGCCAGCAGCTTAACAGGGTCCGAGCAGTTCTTC. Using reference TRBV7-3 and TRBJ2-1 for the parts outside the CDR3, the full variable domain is GAGVSQTPSNKVTEKGKYVELRCDPISGHTALYWYRQSLGQGPEFLIYFQGTGAADDSGLPNDRFFAVRPEGSVSTLKIQRTERGDSAVYLCASSLTGSEQFFGPGTRLTVL.

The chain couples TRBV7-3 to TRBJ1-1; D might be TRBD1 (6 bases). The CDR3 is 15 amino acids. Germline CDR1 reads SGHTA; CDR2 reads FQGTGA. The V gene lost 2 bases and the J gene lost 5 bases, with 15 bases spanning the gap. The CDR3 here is CASSLVPGVRTEAFF. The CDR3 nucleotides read TGTGCCAGCAGCTTAGTTCCAGGGGTTAGAACTGAAGCTTTCTTT. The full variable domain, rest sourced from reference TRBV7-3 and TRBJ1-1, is GAGVSQTPSNKVTEKGKYVELRCDPISGHTALYWYRQSLGQGPEFLIYFQGTGAADDSGLPNDRFFAVRPEGSVSTLKIQRTERGDSAVYLCASSLVPGVRTEAFFGQGTRLTVV.

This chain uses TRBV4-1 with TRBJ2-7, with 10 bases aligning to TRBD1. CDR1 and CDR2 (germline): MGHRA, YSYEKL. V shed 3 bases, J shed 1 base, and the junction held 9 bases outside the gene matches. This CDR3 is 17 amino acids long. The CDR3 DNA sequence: TGCGCCAGCAGCCAGTTCGACAGGGGGCCACTATCCTACGAGCAGTACTTC. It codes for CASSQFDRGPLSYEQYF.

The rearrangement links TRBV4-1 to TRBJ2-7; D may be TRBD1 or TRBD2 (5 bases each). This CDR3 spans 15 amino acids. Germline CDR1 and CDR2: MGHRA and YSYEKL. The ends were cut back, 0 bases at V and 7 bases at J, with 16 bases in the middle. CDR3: CASSQDRGSRWEQYF. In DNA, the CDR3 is TGCGCCAGCAGCCAAGATCGGGGCTCCCGCTGGGAGCAGTACTTC.

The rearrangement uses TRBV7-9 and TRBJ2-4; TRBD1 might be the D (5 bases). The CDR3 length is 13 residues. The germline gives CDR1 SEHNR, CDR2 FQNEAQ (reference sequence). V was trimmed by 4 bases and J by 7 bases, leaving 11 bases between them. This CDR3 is CASSSTVDNIQYF. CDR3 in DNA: TGTGCCAGCAGCTCGACAGTAGACAACATTCAGTACTTC.

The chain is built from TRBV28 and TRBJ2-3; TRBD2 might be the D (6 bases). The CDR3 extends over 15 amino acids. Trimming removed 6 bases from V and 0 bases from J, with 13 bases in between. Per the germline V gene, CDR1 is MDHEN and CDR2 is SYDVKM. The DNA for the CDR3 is TGTGCCAGCAGGTCGCTAGCGTATAGCACAGATACGCAGTATTTT. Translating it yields CASRSLAYSTDTQYF.

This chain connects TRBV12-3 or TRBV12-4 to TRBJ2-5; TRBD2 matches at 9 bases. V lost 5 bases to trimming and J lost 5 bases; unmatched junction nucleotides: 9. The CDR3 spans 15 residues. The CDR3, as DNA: TGTGCCAGCAGTCCTTTAGCGGGGGCCGGGGAGACCCAGTACTTC. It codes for CASSPLAGAGETQYF.

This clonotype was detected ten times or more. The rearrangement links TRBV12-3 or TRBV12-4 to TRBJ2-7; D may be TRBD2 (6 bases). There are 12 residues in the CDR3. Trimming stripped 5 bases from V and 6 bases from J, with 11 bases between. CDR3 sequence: CASSRGAGEQYF. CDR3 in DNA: TGTGCCAGCAGTCGCGGGGCTGGCGAGCAGTACTTC.

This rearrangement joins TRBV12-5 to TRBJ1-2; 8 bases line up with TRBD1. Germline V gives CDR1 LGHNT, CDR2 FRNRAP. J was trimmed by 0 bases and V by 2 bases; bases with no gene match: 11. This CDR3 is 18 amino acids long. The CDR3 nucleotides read TGTGCTAGTGGTTTGCTGGGACAGGTCTGGACGCCTAACTATGGCTACACCTTC. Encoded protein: CASGLLGQVWTPNYGYTF.

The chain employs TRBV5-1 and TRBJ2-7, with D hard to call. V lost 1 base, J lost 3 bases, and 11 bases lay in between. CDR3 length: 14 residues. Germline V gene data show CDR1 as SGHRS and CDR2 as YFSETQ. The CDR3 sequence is CASSLTGIRYEQYF. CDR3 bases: TGCGCCAGCAGCTTGACGGGTATTCGCTACGAGCAGTACTTC.